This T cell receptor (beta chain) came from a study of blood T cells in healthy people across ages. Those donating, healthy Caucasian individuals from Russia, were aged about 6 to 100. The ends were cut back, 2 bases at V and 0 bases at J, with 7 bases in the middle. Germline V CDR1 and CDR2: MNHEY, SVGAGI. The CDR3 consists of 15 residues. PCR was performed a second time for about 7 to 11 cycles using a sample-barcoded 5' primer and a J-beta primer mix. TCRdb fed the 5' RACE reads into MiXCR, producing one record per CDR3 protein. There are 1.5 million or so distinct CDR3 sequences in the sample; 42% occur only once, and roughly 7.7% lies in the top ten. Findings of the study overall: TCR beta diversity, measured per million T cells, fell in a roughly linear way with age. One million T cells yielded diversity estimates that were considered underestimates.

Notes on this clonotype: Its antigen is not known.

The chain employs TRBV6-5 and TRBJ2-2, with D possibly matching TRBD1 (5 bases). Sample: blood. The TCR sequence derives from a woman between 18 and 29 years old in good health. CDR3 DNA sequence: TGTGCCAGCAGTTACCGCAGGGCGAACACCGGGGAGCTGTTTTTT. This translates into CASSYRRANTGELFF.